This T cell receptor (beta chain) was obtained from a study of T-cell reconstitution after alpha-beta-depleted transplantation in children. This clonotype appeared a few times. Germline V lookup: CDR1 SGHTA, CDR2 FQGNSA. There are 15 residues in the CDR3. Unmatched junction bases numbered 9, after V lost 4 bases and J lost 6 bases. The TCRbeta library incorporated unique molecular identifiers. Via MiXCR, TCRdb re-called the PCR reads, giving one row per CDR3 protein. The sample contains hundreds of thousands of distinct CDR3 sequences, about 14% of which appear only once. This chain connects TRBV7-2 to TRBJ2-4; 7 positions match TRBD1. The source material was PBMCs, sampled from the stem cell graft. This TCR came from a human donor who donated a stem cell graft to a child with Fanconi anemia. CDR3: CASSSIQGPRNIQYF. The CDR3 nucleotides are TGTGCCAGCAGCTCAATACAGGGGCCCCGAAACATTCAGTACTTC.